The entry below gives a single T cell receptor (beta chain) sequence along with its context. Its specificity is not known. Compared with germline, one end of the junction differs, possibly owing to a read error. In germline, CDR1 is SGHAT, CDR2 FQNNGV. This CDR3 comprises 12 residues. This specimen comes from a study of tumor-infiltrating lymphocytes in primary liver carcinoma. On the study more broadly: The five patients, who were men and women, ranged in age from 30 to 69 years. Study-level findings and limits: Tumor samples exhibited a significantly greater top-250-clone fraction than blood samples (p = 0.039). Overlap in tumor-adjacent and tumor-blood pairs fell below that of tumor region pairs.

The researchers produced TCR beta cDNA from about 510 ng total RNA with a constant-region primer. Sequencing libraries for TCR beta derived from three nested multiplex PCR rounds that used slightly modified ARM-PCR. The opening two PCR rounds, around 11 cycles each, paired TRBV1-TRBV30 forward primers with a C-beta reverse primer. MiXCR, run by TCRdb on the multiplex PCR reads, gives a single entry per CDR3 protein. The sample holds approximately 330,000 distinct CDR3 sequences, 65% seen once. The study extracted blood RNA from unsorted whole blood and also extracted germline DNA. The chain recombines TRBV11-2 with TRBJ2-5, with D perhaps matching TRBD1 (5 bases). The sample was peripheral blood. This TCR derives from a man in his forties or fifties with primary liver carcinoma and hepatitis B virus infection. DNA of the CDR3: TGTGCTAGCAGCGATCCCCAGGGCCCCCAGTACTTC. Its protein product is CASSDPQGPQYF.